The rows below give T cell receptor beta chains drawn from one sample of a study of blood T cells in healthy people across ages. Each CDR3 protein is one row after TCRdb ran MiXCR on the 5' RACE reads. The sample consists of roughly 1.7 million distinct CDR3 sequences, about 31% of them appearing once. Sequenced: blood. The receptors originated from a woman in her twenties or thirties in good health. Each CDR3 is given with its conserved first and last residue. D genes are given only for firm matches. Size values are once, few and many counts, or a class for expanded clones, and some rows have none.

>TRBJ2-5|TRBV2|-|TRBD2
CASSVSVQRESCEQYF
TGTGCCAGCAGTGTGTCTGTCCAGCGGGAGTCATGTGAGCAGTACTTC
>TRBJ1-1|TRBV6-5|-|TRBD1
CASSYPGTGEAFF
TGTGCCAGCAGTTACCCCGGGACAGGCGAAGCTTTCTTT
>TRBJ1-2|TRBV5-1|-|-
CASSSTMYGYTF
TGCGCTAGCAGCTCAACGATGTATGGCTACACCTTC
>TRBJ2-3|TRBV6-5|-|-
CASSYRGGADTQYF
TGTGCCAGCAGTTACCGAGGGGGGGCAGATACGCAGTATTTT
>TRBJ2-5|TRBV6-2/TRBV6-3|-|TRBD2
CASSHVGEGQFIYQETQYF
TGTGCCAGCAGTCACGTGGGGGAGGGCCAGTTTATTTACCAAGAGACCCAGTACTTC
>TRBJ2-5|TRBV3-1|-|-
CASSPSPAGQETQYF
TGTGCCAGCAGCCCAAGCCCAGCGGGCCAAGAGACCCAGTACTTC
>TRBJ1-2|TRBV20-1|-|-
CSTSVGSSYGYTF
TGCAGTACTAGTGTAGGGAGCAGCTATGGCTACACCTTC
>TRBJ2-7|TRBV5-1|few|-
CASSLRGLDEQYF
TGCGCCAGCAGCTTGCGGGGATTGGACGAGCAGTACTTC
>TRBJ2-7|TRBV20-1|-|TRBD2
CSASRPISGRKVEQYF
TGCAGTGCTTCTAGGCCGATTAGCGGGAGAAAGGTCGAGCAGTACTTC
>TRBJ2-1|TRBV20-1|-|TRBD2
CSARPLAGADNEQFF
TGCAGTGCTAGACCCCTAGCGGGAGCCGACAATGAGCAGTTCTTC
>TRBJ2-6|TRBV6-6|few|-
CASSTTGISGANVLTF
TGTGCCAGCAGTACTACAGGGATCTCTGGGGCCAACGTCCTGACTTTC
>TRBJ1-4|TRBV6-6|few|-
CASRAKDEKLFF
TGTGCCAGTCGGGCCAAGGATGAAAAACTGTTTTTT
>TRBJ2-2|TRBV29-1|-|-
CSVEVVSGEATGELFF
TGCAGCGTTGAAGTAGTGTCCGGGGAGGCGACCGGGGAGCTGTTTTTT
>TRBJ2-1|TRBV29-1|few|TRBD1
CSVGGDRANSYNEQFF
TGCAGCGTTGGGGGGGACAGGGCTAATTCCTACAATGAGCAGTTCTTC
>TRBJ2-1|TRBV3-1|few|-
CAGSPRRGGPDEQFF
TGTGCCGGCAGCCCTCGAAGGGGGGGCCCAGATGAGCAGTTCTTC
>TRBJ2-1|TRBV10-3|-|-
CAISDDNWNYNEQFF
TGTGCCATCAGTGACGATAATTGGAACTACAATGAGCAGTTCTTC
>TRBJ2-7|TRBV3-1|few|-
CASSPRSGRDWGYEQYF
TGTGCCAGCAGCCCAAGATCGGGGCGGGACTGGGGCTACGAGCAGTACTTC
>TRBJ2-1|TRBV5-5|-|-
CASSPLGFQAYNEQFF
TGTGCCAGCAGCCCCCTGGGGTTTCAGGCCTACAATGAGCAGTTCTTC
>TRBJ2-7|TRBV20-1|few|-
CSARDHSRNYEQYF
TGCAGTGCTAGAGACCATAGCAGGAACTACGAGCAGTACTTC
>TRBJ2-7|TRBV10-3|few|TRBD1
CAISPGTGTYEQYF
TGTGCCATCAGCCCAGGGACAGGGACCTACGAGCAGTACTTC
>TRBJ2-7|TRBV4-2|-|-
CASSQDWTLSGYEQCF
TGTGCCAGCAGCCAAGATTGGACGCTAAGCGGCTACGAGCAGTGCTTC
>TRBJ2-3|TRBV24-1|few|TRBD2
CATSRREGGDTQYF
TGTGCCACCAGTAGGAGGGAGGGCGGAGATACGCAGTATTTT
>TRBJ2-7|TRBV6-2/TRBV6-3|-|-
CASKRDNAYEQYF
TGTGCCAGCAAGCGGGACAATGCCTACGAGCAGTACTTC
>TRBJ2-2|TRBV2|-|-
CASSSALGPNTGELFF
TGTGCCAGCAGTTCTGCACTAGGACCGAACACCGGGGAACTGTTTTTT
>TRBJ2-1|TRBV6-4|-|TRBD1
CASSDTGGSYNEQFF
TGTGCCAGCAGCGATACAGGGGGCTCCTACAATGAGCAGTTCTTC
>TRBJ2-2|TRBV28|-|-
CASSFGVPGELFF
TGTGCCAGCAGTTTTGGGGTGCCCGGGGAGCTGTTTTTT
>TRBJ2-1|TRBV7-9|few|-
CASSRRRLGDPTYNEQFF
TGTGCCAGCAGCCGTCGAAGACTAGGAGATCCGACCTACAATGAGCAGTTCTTC
>TRBJ2-3|TRBV4-1|-|-
CASSHLGKTGAGSDTQYF
TGCGCCAGCAGCCACCTTGGGAAGACAGGAGCAGGTTCAGATACGCAGTATTTT
>TRBJ1-1|TRBV3-1|once|-
CASSPGAVNTEAFF
TGTGCCAGCAGCCCAGGGGCCGTGAACACTGAAGCTTTCTTT
>TRBJ1-2|TRBV14|-|TRBD1
CASSQVGGNRGGYTF
TGTGCCAGCAGCCAAGTAGGAGGGAACAGGGGCGGCTACACCTTC
>TRBJ2-3|TRBV9|-|TRBD2
CASSALAGPSTDTQYF
TGTGCCAGCAGCGCACTAGCGGGACCCAGCACGGATACGCAGTATTTT
>TRBJ2-5|TRBV30|-|-
CAWSAGYRYQETQYF
TGTGCCTGGAGTGCCGGGTACCGTTACCAAGAGACCCAGTACTTC
>TRBJ1-2|TRBV20-1|few|TRBD1
CSPGQGENYGYTF
TGCAGTCCGGGACAGGGAGAAAACTATGGCTACACCTTC
>TRBJ1-1|TRBV5-1|few|-
CASSLEATPNTEAFF
TGCGCCAGCAGCTTGGAAGCGACACCGAACACTGAAGCTTTCTTT
>TRBJ2-1|TRBV3-1|few|-
CASSPPGVAGRHEQFF
TGTGCCAGCAGCCCCCCGGGAGTTGCGGGGAGGCATGAGCAGTTCTTC